This TCR beta chain was sequenced for a study of blood T cell repertoires in COVID-19. Turning to the study itself: Samples came from the United States, Italy and Spain, spanning acute and convalescent COVID-19. The analysed material was cDNA or gDNA that came from T cells, B-cell-depleted T cells, or PBMCs.

After removal of 3 bases from V and 5 bases from J, the junction contained 2 bases not matched to a gene. Germline CDR1 reads SGHNT; CDR2 reads YYREEE (reference sequence). The CDR3 extends over 14 amino acids. Assay used: immunoSEQ multiplex PCR; TCRdb lists only in-frame clones, some missing. The repertoire consists of around 70,000 clones, with approximately 85% occurring once and the leading ten covering roughly 5.5%. Sequencing was performed on peripheral blood. The chain links TRBV5-4 to TRBJ1-5; 10 bases line up with TRBD1. The clonotype comes from a human donor in a cohort sampled during active COVID-19. The CDR3 spells CASSSDRGDQPQHF. As DNA, the CDR3 is TGTGCCAGCAGCTCGGACAGGGGGGATCAGCCCCAGCATTTT.